This TCR beta chain was sequenced in a study of T-cell memory formation after mild COVID-19. Study findings and constraints: Contracting clones, day 15 to 85, had balanced CD4/CD8, and later expanders favored CD4+. Mainly CM and EM harbored the contracting CD4+ clones; mainly EMRA harbored the CD8+ ones.

TCRdb re-called the 5' RACE reads with MiXCR, one entry per CDR3 protein. The table lists roughly 29,000 distinct CDR3 sequences, roughly 12% of them singletons. For this clonotype: Antigen specificity is unknown.

V dropped 1 base and J dropped 5 bases, with 14 bases sitting between them. CDR1 and CDR2 (germline): SGHRS, YFSETQ. The CDR3 contains 15 residues. The V call is TRBV5-1, the J call TRBJ2-3; D might be TRBD1 or TRBD2, each matching 6 bases. Sequencing input: PBMCs or a T cell subset sorted from them (not recorded which). The sequence derives from an adult woman who had mild COVID-19 (a few samples of this study predate the infection). Cell type and time point are not known. The CDR3 DNA reads as TGCGCCAGCAGCTTGATGGGGGGCCGGGGAGATACGCAGTATTTT. Encoded protein: CASSLMGGRGDTQYF.